The 30 T cell receptor beta chains below were found in one sample sequenced in a study of blood T cell repertoires in COVID-19. Libraries were prepared by immunoSEQ multiplex PCR; TCRdb keeps only in-frame clonotypes and omits some of them. The data hold 250,000 to 350,000 clones, with around 82% observed a single time. Specimen: peripheral blood. The source of these receptors is an older person with COVID-19, enrolled during active disease.

The V and J genes are TRBV7-2 and TRBJ2-2; TRBD2 matches 7 bases. Germline values: CDR1 SGHTA, CDR2 FQGNSA. V was pared by 1 base and J by 5 bases, with 4 bases of the junction left unmatched. The CDR3 spans 15 residues. Here the CDR3 DNA reads TGTGCCAGCAGCTTAGTAAGCGGGGTTACCGGGGAGCTGTTTTTT. Translating it yields CASSLVSGVTGELFF.

In its sample, this clone ranks as medium-sized. Sequence at one end of the junction differs from germline and may be a read error. The rearrangement uses TRBV3-1 (or the pseudogene TRBV3-2) and TRBJ1-6; 7 positions agree with TRBD1. CDR1 and CDR2 from the germline V gene are LGHDT and YNNKEL (reference sequence). The CDR3 totals 15 residues. DNA of the CDR3: TGTGCCAGCAGCCAAGAAGGGGGCTATTATTCACCCCTCCACTTT. Its translation: CASSQEGGYYSPLHF.

The CDR3 spells CASSLAGSEETQYF. As DNA, the CDR3 is TGTGCCAGCAGTTTGGCGGGGTCCGAGGAGACCCAGTACTTC. The chain uses TRBV28 and TRBJ2-5, with a weak D call TRBD2 (6 bases). The CDR3 sequence is 14 residues long. Looked up from germline, CDR1 is MDHEN and CDR2 is SYDVKM. With 3 bases removed from V and 5 bases from J, the gap between germline ends came to 13 bases.

The rearrangement joins TRBV3-1 (or the pseudogene TRBV3-2) to TRBJ2-5; D is possibly TRBD1 (5 bases). V lost 0 bases and J 4 bases, leaving 15 bases between the germline ends. Germline CDR1 reads LGHDT; CDR2 reads YNNKEL (reference sequence). This CDR3 has 16 residues. CDR3 in DNA: TGTGCCAGCAGCCAAGAGGCACACAGGTTTAGAGAGACCCAGTACTTC. It codes for CASSQEAHRFRETQYF.

This chain joins TRBV7-2 and TRBJ1-6, with D maybe TRBD1 (6 bases). The CDR3 is 12 amino acids. V lost 5 bases and J 14 bases, leaving 13 bases between the germline ends. Looked up from germline, CDR1 is SGHTA and CDR2 is FQGNSA. CDR3 bases: TGTGCCAGCAGCCAGGGACATTCCGCCCTCCACTTT. This translates into CASSQGHSALHF. Supplemented by reference TRBV7-2 and TRBJ1-6, the full variable domain reads GAGVSQSPSNKVTEKGKDVELRCDPISGHTALYWYRQSLGQGLEFLIYFQGNSAPDKSGLPSDRFSAERTGGSVSTLTIQRTQQEDSAVYLCASSQGHSALHFGNGTRLTVT.

The chain employs TRBV19 and TRBJ1-3, with TRBD1 identical over 8 bases. V shed 6 bases, J shed 2 bases, and the junction held 15 bases outside the gene matches. Germline-derived CDR1 and CDR2 are LNHDA and SQIVND (reference sequence). The CDR3 is 18 amino acids. CDR3 loop: CASSPTNLMDRAGNTIYF. In nucleotides, the CDR3 is TGTGCCAGTAGCCCGACTAACTTAATGGACAGGGCTGGAAACACCATATATTTT. The full variable domain, with the rest looked up from reference TRBV19 and TRBJ1-3, is DGGITQSPKYLFRKEGQNVTLSCEQNLNHDAMYWYRQDPGQGLRLIYYSQIVNDFQKGDIAEGYSVSREKKESFPLTVTSAQKNPTAFYLCASSPTNLMDRAGNTIYFGEGSWLTVV.

The V call is TRBV10-3, the J call TRBJ1-1; the match to TRBD1 covers 9 bases. Germline trimming cut 5 bases from V and 4 bases from J; bases unmatched to any gene: 8. Germline CDR1 reads ENHRY; CDR2 reads SYGVKD. This CDR3 region has 15 residues. In DNA, the CDR3 is TGTGCCATCAGTTCACAGGGGGCGCGGGGCACTGAAGCTTTCTTT. It translates to CAISSQGARGTEAFF.

V gene TRBV9 combines with J gene TRBJ2-7; 9 nucleotides align to TRBD2. This CDR3 is built from 14 residues. The junction had 4 bases not matched to a gene; V was cut back by 4 bases and J by 2 bases. CDR1 is SGDLS and CDR2 is YYNGEE in the germline V gene. CDR3 nucleotide sequence: TGTGCCAGCAGCTCCCTAGCGGGGCCCTACGAGCAGTACTTC. This encodes CASSSLAGPYEQYF.

V gene TRBV3-1 (or the pseudogene TRBV3-2) combines with J gene TRBJ1-6; D is undetermined. The germline V gene has CDR1 LGHDT and CDR2 YNNKEL (reference sequence). CDR3 length: 13 amino acids. The V end lost 4 bases, the J end lost 7 bases, and 8 bases lay between the germline ends. CDR3 sequence (DNA): TGTGCCAGCAGCCCCCGCCGGAATTCACCCCTCCACTTT. Translation gives CASSPRRNSPLHF.

This sequence joins TRBV19 and TRBJ1-5; 7 positions agree with TRBD1. Trimming at V came to 4 bases and at J to 4 bases, leaving 4 bases not matched to a gene. The CDR3 extends over 14 amino acids. CDR1 and CDR2 (germline): LNHDA, SQIVND (reference sequence). CDR3: CASSKAQGNQPQHF. DNA of the CDR3: TGTGCCAGTAGTAAGGCACAGGGGAATCAGCCCCAGCATTTT.

This clone was detected ten times or more. The chain is built from TRBV5-1 and TRBJ2-3, with D possibly TRBD1 on 5 matching bases. The CDR3 spans 17 residues. V lost 0 bases and J lost 3, with 17 bases in between. Germline V gene data show CDR1 as SGHRS and CDR2 as YFSETQ. In DNA, the CDR3 is TGCGCCAGCAGCTTGGGGGCGAGTCAGGGATTAACAGATACGCAGTATTTT. Translation gives CASSLGASQGLTDTQYF.

V is TRBV19 and J is TRBJ1-5; D unresolved. The V end was cut by 0 bases, the J end by 11 bases, with 17 bases between. This CDR3 is 15 amino acids long. From germline, CDR1 is LNHDA and CDR2 SQIVND (reference sequence). CDR3 loop: CASSIEPGRVATQHF. The CDR3 DNA reads as TGTGCCAGTAGTATAGAGCCGGGAAGGGTCGCAACCCAGCATTTT.

The CDR3 protein is CASSHGAGNSPLHF. CDR3 bases: TGTGCCAGCAGCCATGGGGCCGGCAATTCACCCCTCCACTTT. The rearrangement joins TRBV7-3 to TRBJ1-6, with D maybe TRBD1 (5 bases). The germline CDR1 and CDR2 sequences are SGHTA and FQGTGA. This CDR3 comprises 14 residues. V shed 5 bases and J shed 7 bases, with 12 bases lying between them.

The chain uses TRBV7-8 and TRBJ2-5, with TRBD2 matching over 7 bases. After removal of 6 bases from V and 5 bases from J, the junction contained 3 bases not matched to a gene. Germline V gives CDR1 SGHVS, CDR2 FQNEAQ. The CDR3 extends over 12 amino acids. CDR3 residues: CASRGGVETQYF. The CDR3 DNA is TGTGCCAGCAGGGGAGGGGTTGAGACCCAGTACTTC.

The chain carries TRBV28 and TRBJ2-7, with 9 bases matching TRBD2. J was trimmed by 7 bases and V by 6 bases; bases with no gene match: 13. CDR3 size: 15 residues. Germline-derived CDR1 and CDR2 are MDHEN and SYDVKM. The CDR3 DNA reads as TGTGCCAGCAGCCTCACGCGCGGGGGGGCTGGTGAGCAGTACTTC. Its protein is CASSLTRGGAGEQYF.

This chain joins TRBV28 and TRBJ1-2; D gene uncertain. This CDR3 has 13 residues. Trimming shortened V by 8 bases and J by 2 bases, and 12 bases separated the two germline ends. Per the germline V gene, CDR1 is MDHEN and CDR2 is SYDVKM. CDR3 bases: TGTGCCAGCGCCTCGGGAGGGAACTATGGCTACACCTTC. This sequence encodes CASASGGNYGYTF.

This rearrangement joins TRBV10-3 to TRBJ2-3, with D possibly being TRBD2 (5 bases). Germline CDR1 and CDR2: ENHRY and SYGVKD. V was cut by 4 bases and J by 1 base, with 12 bases left in between. The CDR3 extends over 15 amino acids. In nucleotides, the CDR3 is TGTGCCATCAGTGCTCCGGGGTCGGGCACAGATACGCAGTATTTT. Protein: CAISAPGSGTDTQYF.

This chain uses TRBV5-3 with TRBJ2-1, with TRBD1 matching 8 bases. TRBV5-3 is an ORF, and what it does is uncertain. The CDR3 runs 14 residues. Germline trimming cut 6 bases from V and 7 bases from J; bases unmatched to any gene: 9. Written as DNA, the CDR3 is TGTGCCAGAATGGGGTCAGGGGGCCGGAATGAGCAGTTCTTC. It is translated as CARMGSGGRNEQFF.

This chain joins TRBV7-2 and TRBJ2-7; D not resolved. Trimming shortened V by 5 bases and J by 2 bases, and 10 bases separated the two germline ends. CDR3 length equals 13 residues. From germline, CDR1 is SGHTA and CDR2 FQGNSA. Here the CDR3 reads CASSITATYEQYF. The CDR3 DNA sequence: TGTGCCAGCAGCATAACAGCTACCTACGAGCAGTACTTC.

This chain joins TRBV7-9 and TRBJ1-4; 7 bases match TRBD1. There are 15 residues in the CDR3. The trim removed 0 bases at V and 7 bases at J, leaving 5 bases unmatched. Germline loops: CDR1 SEHNR, CDR2 FQNEAQ (reference sequence). The CDR3 DNA reads as TGTGCCAGCAGCTTAGCAACAGGGGAGAGTGAAAAACTGTTTTTT. Translation gives CASSLATGESEKLFF.

The chain uses TRBV19 and TRBJ2-5; TRBD1 agrees at 8 bases. With 3 bases clipped from V and 2 bases from J, the junction kept 11 bases outside the gene matches. The CDR3 totals 17 residues. Per the germline V gene, CDR1 is LNHDA and CDR2 is SQIVND (reference sequence). The CDR3 DNA sequence: TGTGCCAGTAGTATGTCAATCAGGGGGCTGGGGCAAGAGACCCAGTACTTC. Encoded protein: CASSMSIRGLGQETQYF.

CDR3 amino acids: CASSEAGTGVGLSYEQYF. In nucleotides, the CDR3 is TGTGCCAGCAGTGAAGCAGGTACAGGGGTGGGACTCTCCTACGAGCAGTACTTC. This chain uses TRBV6-1 with TRBJ2-7; TRBD1 is a possible D gene (7 bases). Germline CDR1 reads MNHNS; CDR2 reads SASEGT. This CDR3 contains 18 residues. Deletions cut 0 bases from V and 0 bases from J, with 18 bases between.

The chain recombines TRBV2 with TRBJ1-2; maybe TRBD1 (5 bases). The V gene's germline CDR1 is SNHLY and CDR2 FYNNEI. Trimming pared 4 bases from V and 3 bases from J, leaving 21 bases between. The CDR3 extends over 17 amino acids. CDR3 protein: CASSGGRTPPSDYGYTF. DNA for the CDR3: TGTGCCAGCAGTGGCGGGAGGACACCTCCCTCGGACTATGGCTACACCTTC.

The rearrangement uses TRBV7-3 and TRBJ2-6; 7 bases are shared with TRBD1. The CDR3 runs 17 residues. Germline V lookup: CDR1 SGHTA, CDR2 FQGTGA. V shed 5 bases and J 0 bases; nucleotides not matched to a gene: 7. The CDR3 region has the DNA TGTGCCAGCAGCCCGCAGACAGGGTTCTCTGGGGCCAACGTCCTGACTTTC. Its protein product is CASSPQTGFSGANVLTF.

The V gene is TRBV9, the J gene TRBJ2-2; 9 nucleotides line up with TRBD2. This CDR3 has 18 amino acids. J gave up 5 bases and V 0 bases, and 11 bases lay outside the gene matches. Germline V CDR1 and CDR2: SGDLS, YYNGEE. The CDR3 nucleotides are TGTGCCAGCAGCGTAGATGTTCGGGCGGGGGGGCCGACCGGGGAGCTGTTTTTT. Translating gives CASSVDVRAGGPTGELFF.

The chain recombines TRBV5-1 with TRBJ1-1, with 7 nucleotides matching TRBD1. CDR3 length: 15 residues. Germline V gene lookup returns CDR1 SGHRS and CDR2 YFSETQ. Losses at the gene ends were 3 bases for V and 1 base for J; bases not matched to a gene: 6. The CDR3 region has the DNA TGCGCCAGCAGCTCCCACCGGACAGGGAACACTGAAGCTTTCTTT. Protein sequence: CASSSHRTGNTEAFF.

The V gene is TRBV24-1, the J gene TRBJ2-3; D is unresolved. Germline loops: CDR1 KGHDR, CDR2 SFDVKD. The CDR3 runs to 15 residues. V was clipped by 2 bases and J by 5 bases, with 13 bases between them. The CDR3 sequence is CATSDSSDIGDTQYF. In nucleotides, the CDR3 is TGTGCCACCAGTGATTCCTCTGACATTGGAGATACGCAGTATTTT.

The chain links TRBV11-1 to TRBJ2-1; TRBD1 matches at 9 bases. The CDR3 spans 13 residues. The germline CDR1 and CDR2 sequences are SGHAT and FQDESV (reference sequence). The junction had 3 bases not matched to a gene; V was cut back by 8 bases and J by 4 bases. The CDR3 loop is CASGTGKYNEQFF. The CDR3 nucleotides read TGTGCCAGCGGGACAGGGAAATACAATGAGCAGTTCTTC.

The chain joins TRBV2 to TRBJ2-2; the D is unclear. The CDR3 runs to 14 residues. Germline V CDR1 and CDR2: SNHLY, FYNNEI. V lost 8 bases and J 2 bases, leaving 12 bases between the germline ends. The CDR3 region has the DNA TGTGCCAGCGTTAGACTGATTAACACCGGGGAGCTGTTTTTT. Its translation is CASVRLINTGELFF. Using reference TRBV2 and TRBJ2-2 for the parts outside the CDR3, the full variable domain is EPEVTQTPSHQVTQMGQEVILRCVPISNHLYFYWYRQILGQKVEFLVSFYNNEISEKSEIFDDQFSVERPDGSNFTLKIRSTKLEDSAMYFCASVRLINTGELFFGEGSRLTVL.

The chain recombines TRBV5-1 with TRBJ1-5; 10 bases fit TRBD1. Germline-derived CDR1 and CDR2 are SGHRS and YFSETQ. This CDR3 has 17 amino acids. The ends lost 0 bases at V and 8 bases at J; junction bases unmatched: 11. The CDR3 DNA reads TGCGCCAGCAGCTTGGGGGACAGGGGACCCCTAAGGGAGCCCCAGCATTTT. Amino acids: CASSLGDRGPLREPQHF.